The 28 T cell receptor beta chains given below trace back to one sample, sequenced in a study of T cell changes during pregnancy in multiple sclerosis. This table comes from immunoSEQ multiplex PCR, and its TCRdb copy is limited to in-frame clones, with some not included. Of roughly 69,000 clones in the sample, roughly nine tenths were seen once. The sample in question was CD4+ T cells from peripheral blood mononuclear cells, obtained in the third trimester of pregnancy. The receptors come from a female donor in good health, enrolled as a control in a pregnancy study.

The chain links TRBV10-3 to TRBJ1-5; tentative D call: TRBD1 (6 bases). This CDR3 is built from 13 residues. CDR1 and CDR2 (germline): ENHRY, SYGVKD. Trimming took 11 bases from V and 4 from J, leaving 15 bases between them. CDR3 nucleotides: TGTGCCTCCTGGGGACACCCAAATCAGCCCCAGCATTTT. Translated, it gives CASWGHPNQPQHF.

The chain employs TRBV21-1 and TRBJ2-1; TRBD2 reflects the table's D call only, with no check against the DNA. TRBV21-1 has pseudogene status. This CDR3 comprises 13 residues. The CDR3 reads CASITSLYNEQFF. CDR3 sequence (DNA): TGTGCCAGCATCACTAGCCTTTACAATGAGCAGTTCTTC.

V and J are TRBV15 and TRBJ1-5; 7 bases are a match to TRBD1. J was trimmed by 6 bases and V by 0 bases; bases with no gene match: 2. This CDR3 is 14 amino acids long. The germline CDR1 and CDR2 sequences are LNHNV and YYDKDF (reference sequence). This chain's CDR3 is CATSRDPGGQPQHF. CDR3 nucleotide sequence: TGTGCCACCAGCAGAGACCCAGGGGGTCAGCCCCAGCATTTT.

This clone turned up a few times. This chain links TRBV7-9 with TRBJ1-6; a possible D gene is TRBD1 (6 bases). Looked up from germline, CDR1 is SEHNR and CDR2 is FQNEAQ (reference sequence). V was clipped by 4 bases and J by 6 bases, with 19 bases between them. This CDR3 is built from 17 residues. CDR3 sequence reads: CASSYSTARGGNSPLHF. The CDR3 nucleotides read TGTGCCAGCAGCTATTCGACAGCCCGAGGGGGTAATTCACCCCTCCACTTT. Full variable domain (rest looked up from reference TRBV7-9 and TRBJ1-6): DTGVSQNPRHKITKRGQNVTFRCDPISEHNRLYWYRQTLGQGPEFLTYFQNEAQLEKSRLLSDRFSAERPKGSFSTLEIQRTEQGDSAMYLCASSYSTARGGNSPLHFGNGTRLTVT.

This chain joins TRBV5-1 and TRBJ1-5; 8 nucleotides match TRBD1. This CDR3 contains 16 residues. Germline loops: CDR1 SGHRS, CDR2 YFSETQ. V trimming: 3 bases; J trimming: 6 bases; junction bases outside the gene matches: 11. As DNA, the CDR3 is TGCGCCAGCAGCTCGGAGCCACAGGGGGTAGGTCAGCCCCAGCATTTT. Protein product: CASSSEPQGVGQPQHF.

V gene TRBV6-1 combines with J gene TRBJ2-7; D is perhaps TRBD2 (5 bases). V was pared by 6 bases and J by 2 bases, with 11 bases between. This CDR3 is built from 13 residues. CDR1 MNHNS and CDR2 SASEGT come from the germline V gene. CDR3 nucleotides: TGTGCCAGCAGGTACAGCGGTACCTACGAGCAGTACTTC. This gives the protein CASRYSGTYEQYF.

The gene calls are TRBV7-2 and TRBJ2-1, with D uncertain. The CDR3 is made up of 15 amino acids. Trimming removed 1 base at V and 5 bases at J, with 12 bases between. Germline lookup yields CDR1 SGHTA and CDR2 FQGNSA. In nucleotides, the CDR3 is TGTGCCAGCAGCTTAGAGTGGGCTGCCCACAATGAGCAGTTCTTC. Amino acid sequence: CASSLEWAAHNEQFF.

J is TRBJ2-7 and V is TRBV7-2; the D gene is possibly TRBD2 (7 bases). Germline V gene sequence: CDR1 SGHTA, CDR2 FQGNSA. The V gene lost 2 bases and the J gene lost 4 bases, with 15 bases spanning the gap. The CDR3 is made up of 15 amino acids. The CDR3 DNA is TGTGCCAGCAGCTTATCGCGGGGGCTCACATACGAGCAGTACTTC. It codes for CASSLSRGLTYEQYF.

The V and J genes are TRBV20-1 and TRBJ2-5; D not resolved. V was clipped by 3 bases and J by 3 bases, with 5 bases between them. This CDR3 is 11 amino acids long. Per germline, CDR1 DFQATT and CDR2 SNEGSKA (reference sequence). The CDR3 loop is CSASPEETQYF. The CDR3 bases are TGCAGTGCTAGCCCGGAAGAGACCCAGTACTTC.

The chain has TRBV10-3 and TRBJ2-1, with D perhaps TRBD1 (6 bases). V lost 0 bases to trimming and J lost 2 bases, with 17 bases between them. Looked up from germline, CDR1 is ENHRY and CDR2 is SYGVKD. There are 18 residues in the CDR3. The CDR3 spells CAISESGASTGTYNEQFF. In DNA form, the CDR3 reads TGTGCCATCAGTGAGTCTGGTGCGTCCACAGGGACCTACAATGAGCAGTTCTTC.

This sequence joins TRBV19 and TRBJ1-3, with 8 bases matching TRBD1. The length of the CDR3 is 18 residues. The ends lost 1 base at V and 2 bases at J; junction bases unmatched: 10. Germline CDR1 LNHDA, CDR2 SQIVND (reference sequence). The CDR3 is CASSIGAAGQGTGNTIYF. Written as DNA, the CDR3 is TGTGCCAGTAGTATAGGGGCCGCCGGACAGGGCACTGGAAACACCATATATTTT.

The chain recombines TRBV29-1 with TRBJ2-2; tentatively, D is TRBD1 (6 bases). Germline CDR1 is SQVTM and CDR2 is ANQGSEA. The CDR3 is 14 amino acids. Trimming removed 4 bases from V and 0 bases from J, with 9 bases in between. CDR3 coding DNA: TGCAGCGTTGGAGACAGGCCGAACACCGGGGAGCTGTTTTTT. Encoded protein: CSVGDRPNTGELFF.

In this sample, this clone turned up a few times. The rearrangement joins TRBV2 to TRBJ1-6; possible D gene TRBD1, 6 bases. The germline V gene encodes CDR1 SNHLY and CDR2 FYNNEI. The CDR3 consists of 14 residues. Trimming cost V 5 bases and J 5 bases, with 10 bases left between them. The CDR3 DNA follows: TGTGCCAGCAGTTTGGGGGCCGATAATTCACCCCTCCACTTT. Translation gives CASSLGADNSPLHF.

This clone was counted a few times. The chain combines TRBV29-1 with TRBJ1-5; 11 bases are a match to TRBD1. The V and J ends lost 3 bases and 4 bases, in that order; junction bases with no gene match: 2. The CDR3 is 14 amino acids. CDR1 SQVTM and CDR2 ANQGSEA come from the germline V gene. The chain's CDR3 is CSVEGQGGNQPQHF. DNA of the CDR3: TGCAGCGTTGAGGGACAGGGGGGGAATCAGCCCCAGCATTTT.

The V and J genes are TRBV25-1 and TRBJ1-5; D gene ambiguous. Germline V gives CDR1 MGHDK, CDR2 SYGVNS. This CDR3 spans 13 amino acids. V lost 3 bases and J lost 4, with 7 bases in between. Here the CDR3 reads CASSDRLNQPQHF. The CDR3 coding sequence is TGTGCCAGCAGTGACAGACTAAATCAGCCCCAGCATTTT.

The rearrangement uses TRBV19 and TRBJ2-1; the match to TRBD2 covers 12 bases. The CDR3 consists of 17 residues. Germline V gives CDR1 LNHDA, CDR2 SQIVND (reference sequence). V shed 5 bases, J shed 7 bases, and the junction held 12 bases outside the gene matches. This CDR3 reads CASSLPLAGGLLNEQFF. DNA for the CDR3: TGTGCCAGTAGTCTCCCCCTAGCGGGGGGGCTTCTTAATGAGCAGTTCTTC.

The chain joins TRBV9 to TRBJ2-1; possible D gene TRBD2, 6 bases. Germline V lookup: CDR1 SGDLS, CDR2 YYNGEE. V was pared by 4 bases and J by 0 bases, with 11 bases between. The length of the CDR3 is 15 residues. CDR3: CASSPGSRSYNEQFF. The CDR3 DNA sequence: TGTGCCAGCAGCCCCGGGAGCCGCTCCTACAATGAGCAGTTCTTC.

The chain joins TRBV18 to TRBJ1-5; possibly TRBD1 for D (6 bases). Deletions cut 6 bases from V and 0 bases from J, with 18 bases between. CDR1 is KGHSH and CDR2 is LQKENI in the germline V gene. This CDR3 contains 17 residues. CDR3 region: CASSRDQGQNSNQPQHF. DNA of the CDR3: TGTGCCAGCTCTCGAGATCAGGGACAAAATAGCAATCAGCCCCAGCATTTT.

The genes are TRBV30 and TRBJ1-5; perhaps TRBD1 as D (5 bases). The CDR3 contains 16 residues. V lost 1 base, J lost 0 bases, and 13 bases lay in between. Germline V CDR1 and CDR2: GTSNPN, SVGIG (reference sequence). CDR3 sequence reads: CAWSDPRGYSNQPQHF. The CDR3 bases are TGTGCCTGGAGTGACCCCCGGGGGTATAGCAATCAGCCCCAGCATTTT. Together with reference TRBV30 and TRBJ1-5, the CDR3 gives the full variable domain: SQTIHQWPATLVQPVGSPLSLECTVEGTSNPNLYWYRQAAGRGLQLLFYSVGIGQISSEVPQNLSASRPQDRQFILSSKKLLLSDSGFYLCAWSDPRGYSNQPQHFGDGTRLSIL.

The gene calls are TRBV4-3 and TRBJ1-6; D unresolved. The germline CDR1 and CDR2 sequences are LGHNA and YSLEER. The CDR3 runs to 15 residues. Trimming cost V 3 bases and J 7 bases, with 13 bases left between them. CDR3 loop: CASSHNTAGNSPLHF. CDR3 DNA: TGCGCCAGCAGCCATAATACGGCGGGGAATTCACCCCTCCACTTT.

This chain uses TRBV9 with TRBJ1-2; D is uncertain. Trimming stripped 1 base from V and 2 bases from J, with 12 bases between. The CDR3 covers 15 residues. Germline V gene data show CDR1 as SGDLS and CDR2 as YYNGEE. For the CDR3, the DNA is TGTGCCAGCAGCGTATTGCCCACGGAGAACTATGGCTACACCTTC. Translation gives CASSVLPTENYGYTF. Complete variable domain (other parts from reference TRBV9 and TRBJ1-2): DSGVTQTPKHLITATGQRVTLRCSPRSGDLSVYWYQQSLDQGLQFLIQYYNGEERAKGNILERFSAQQFPDLHSELNLSSLELGDSALYFCASSVLPTENYGYTFGSGTRLTVV.

The J gene is TRBJ2-1, the V gene TRBV5-8; weak D call: TRBD2 (7 bases). The germline V gene encodes CDR1 SGHTS and CDR2 YDEGEE. V was cut by 4 bases and J by 3 bases, with 11 bases left in between. This CDR3 has 14 residues. CDR3 protein: CASSRGGLYNEQFF. In DNA, the CDR3 is TGTGCCAGCAGCAGGGGGGGGCTCTACAATGAGCAGTTCTTC.

This chain joins TRBV6-6 and TRBJ2-7; 8 bases align to TRBD1. This CDR3 spans 14 amino acids. V lost 7 bases to trimming and J lost 6 bases; unmatched junction nucleotides: 11. The V gene's germline CDR1 is MNHNY and CDR2 SVGAGI (reference sequence). CDR3 in amino acids: CASMPPGGLREQYF. The CDR3, as DNA: TGTGCCAGCATGCCTCCAGGGGGCCTACGCGAGCAGTACTTC.

This clone was picked up one time. The chain uses TRBV29-1 and TRBJ2-3, with 8 bases lining up with TRBD2. J gave up 4 bases and V 8 bases, and 8 bases lay outside the gene matches. In germline, CDR1 is SQVTM, CDR2 ANQGSEA. The CDR3 runs to 13 residues. The CDR3 protein is CSLTGGRPDTQYF. The DNA of the CDR3 is TGCAGCTTGACGGGGGGGCGTCCAGATACGCAGTATTTT.

This sequence joins TRBV10-3 and TRBJ1-6; no definite D call. This CDR3 region has 15 residues. The germline CDR1 and CDR2 sequences are ENHRY and SYGVKD. Trimming cost V 2 bases and J 3 bases, with 8 bases left between them. The CDR3 reads CAISEVPDYNSPLHF. CDR3 nucleotide sequence: TGTGCCATCAGTGAGGTGCCAGACTATAATTCACCCCTCCACTTT.

The rearrangement joins TRBV19 to TRBJ1-5; 7 nucleotides match TRBD1. Trimming at V came to 1 base and at J to 1 base, leaving 13 bases not matched to a gene. The V gene's germline CDR1 is LNHDA and CDR2 SQIVND (reference sequence). CDR3 length: 19 residues. CDR3 loop: CASSIGASQGRTSNQPQHF. The CDR3 DNA reads as TGTGCCAGTAGTATAGGAGCCTCACAGGGGCGGACGAGCAATCAGCCCCAGCATTTT.

The rearrangement links TRBV5-8 to TRBJ1-3; D unresolved. This CDR3 region has 12 residues. The V gene lost 0 bases and the J gene lost 9 bases, with 7 bases spanning the gap. From germline, CDR1 is SGHTS and CDR2 YDEGEE. As DNA, the CDR3 is TGTGCCAGCAGCTTGGAGCCCCGCACCATATATTTT. Encoded protein: CASSLEPRTIYF.

V is TRBV30 and J is TRBJ2-1; 7 bases agree with TRBD1. This CDR3 is built from 15 residues. The V gene's germline CDR1 is GTSNPN and CDR2 SVGIG (reference sequence). J lost 3 bases, V lost 3 bases, and 8 bases had no gene match. The CDR3 sequence is CAWSLTGIYYNEQFF. The CDR3 DNA is TGTGCCTGGAGCCTGACAGGGATATACTACAATGAGCAGTTCTTC.